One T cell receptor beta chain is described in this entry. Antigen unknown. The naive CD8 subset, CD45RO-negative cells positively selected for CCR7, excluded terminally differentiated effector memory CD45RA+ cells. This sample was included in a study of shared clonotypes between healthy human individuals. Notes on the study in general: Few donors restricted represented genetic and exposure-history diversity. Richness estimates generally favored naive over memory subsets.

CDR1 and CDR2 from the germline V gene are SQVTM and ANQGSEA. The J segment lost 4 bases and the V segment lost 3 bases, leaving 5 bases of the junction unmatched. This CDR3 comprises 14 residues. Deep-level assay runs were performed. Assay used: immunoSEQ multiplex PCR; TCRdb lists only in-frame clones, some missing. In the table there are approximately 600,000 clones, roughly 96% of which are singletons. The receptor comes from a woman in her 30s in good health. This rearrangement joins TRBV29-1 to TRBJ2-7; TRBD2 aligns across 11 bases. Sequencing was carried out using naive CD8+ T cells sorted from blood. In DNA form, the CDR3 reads TGCAGCGTTGAGATAGCGGGAGGGCTGTACGAGCAGTACTTC. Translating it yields CSVEIAGGLYEQYF.